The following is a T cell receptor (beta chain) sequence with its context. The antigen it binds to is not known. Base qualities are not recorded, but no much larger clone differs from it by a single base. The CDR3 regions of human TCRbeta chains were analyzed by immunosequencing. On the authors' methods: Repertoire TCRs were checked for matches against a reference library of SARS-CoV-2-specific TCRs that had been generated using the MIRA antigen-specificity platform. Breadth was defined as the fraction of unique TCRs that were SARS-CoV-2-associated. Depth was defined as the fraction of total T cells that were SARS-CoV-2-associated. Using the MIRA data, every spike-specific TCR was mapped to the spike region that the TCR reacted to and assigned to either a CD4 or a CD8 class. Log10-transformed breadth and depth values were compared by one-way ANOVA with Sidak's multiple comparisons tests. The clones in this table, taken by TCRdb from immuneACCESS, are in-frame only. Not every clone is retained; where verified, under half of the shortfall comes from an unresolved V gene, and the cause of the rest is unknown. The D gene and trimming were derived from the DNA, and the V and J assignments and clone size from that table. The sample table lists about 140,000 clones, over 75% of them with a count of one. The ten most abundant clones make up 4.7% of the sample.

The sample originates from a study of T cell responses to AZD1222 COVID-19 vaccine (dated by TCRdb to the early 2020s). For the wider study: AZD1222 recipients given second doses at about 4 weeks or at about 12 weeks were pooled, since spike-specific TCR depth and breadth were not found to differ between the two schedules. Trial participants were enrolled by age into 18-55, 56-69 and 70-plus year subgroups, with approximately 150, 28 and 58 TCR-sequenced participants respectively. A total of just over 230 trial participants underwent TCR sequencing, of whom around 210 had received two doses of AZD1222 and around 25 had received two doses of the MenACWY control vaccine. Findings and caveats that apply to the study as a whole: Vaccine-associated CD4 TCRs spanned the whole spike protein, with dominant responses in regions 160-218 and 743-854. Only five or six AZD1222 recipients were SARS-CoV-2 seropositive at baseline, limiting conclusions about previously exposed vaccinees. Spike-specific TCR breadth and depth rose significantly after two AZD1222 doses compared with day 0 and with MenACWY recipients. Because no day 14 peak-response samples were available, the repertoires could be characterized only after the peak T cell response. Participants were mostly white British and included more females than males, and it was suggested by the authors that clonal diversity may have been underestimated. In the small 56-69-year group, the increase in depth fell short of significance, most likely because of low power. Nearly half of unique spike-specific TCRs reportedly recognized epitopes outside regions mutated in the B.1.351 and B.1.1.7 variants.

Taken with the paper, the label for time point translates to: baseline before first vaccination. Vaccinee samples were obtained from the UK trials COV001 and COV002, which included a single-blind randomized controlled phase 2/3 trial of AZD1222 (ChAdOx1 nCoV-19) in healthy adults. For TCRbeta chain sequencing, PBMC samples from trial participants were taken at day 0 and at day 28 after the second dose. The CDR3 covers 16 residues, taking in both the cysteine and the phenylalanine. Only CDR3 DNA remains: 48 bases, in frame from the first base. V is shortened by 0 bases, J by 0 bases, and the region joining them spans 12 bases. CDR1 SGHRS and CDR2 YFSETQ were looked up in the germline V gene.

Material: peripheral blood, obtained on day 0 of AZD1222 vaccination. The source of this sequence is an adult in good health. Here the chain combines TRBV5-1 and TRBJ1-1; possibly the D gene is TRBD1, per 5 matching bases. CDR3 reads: CASSLVGVDMNTEAFF. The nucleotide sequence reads TGCGCCAGCAGCTTGGTAGGGGTTGACATGAACACTGAAGCTTTCTTT.